These 18 T cell receptor beta chains share one sample of origin, sequenced in a study of blood T cells in healthy people across ages. The second PCR ran roughly 6 to 11 cycles with a sample-barcoded 5' primer and J-beta primers. A single record per CDR3 protein comes from TCRdb applying MiXCR to the 5' RACE reads. The sample lists some 1.4 million distinct CDR3 sequences, roughly 40% occurring once. The sample consisted of blood. The receptors originated from a woman between 18 and 29 years old in good health.

This clonotype was picked up many times. The V gene is TRBV10-3, the J gene TRBJ2-1; the D call may be TRBD1 or TRBD2 (6 bases each). V shed 6 bases and J shed 7 bases, with 10 bases lying between them. CDR3 length: 12 residues. Germline CDR1 ENHRY, CDR2 SYGVKD. The CDR3 sequence is CAIRRGDNEQFF. CDR3 bases: TGTGCCATCAGAAGGGGGGATAATGAGCAGTTCTTC.

V and J are TRBV7-2 and TRBJ2-7; no clear D. The end of the DNA fits TRBJ2-5 better, so the J call may be wrong. From germline, CDR1 is SGHTA and CDR2 FQGNSA. This CDR3 has 14 residues. The DNA of the CDR3 is TGTGCCAGCAGCCTACTAAGAAGGGAAGAGACCCAGTACTTC. It translates to CASSLLRREETQYF.

CDR3 sequence reads: CASSVSLGGGRGSYEQYF. Written as DNA, the CDR3 is TGTGCCAGCAGCGTATCCCTCGGGGGGGGGCGGGGATCCTACGAGCAGTACTTC. The V and J genes are TRBV9 and TRBJ2-7; 8 bases map to TRBD2. This CDR3 spans 18 amino acids. CDR1 is SGDLS, CDR2 YYNGEE, per germline. The ends lost 1 base at V and 1 base at J; junction bases unmatched: 13.

This clonotype was seen a few times. The chain combines TRBV27 with TRBJ2-5, with TRBD2 matching over 14 bases. CDR1 is MNHEY and CDR2 is SMNVEV in the germline V gene (reference sequence). V shed 5 bases, J shed 11 bases, and the junction held 10 bases outside the gene matches. The CDR3 is 15 residues long. This CDR3 reads CASSVGTSGGNEQYF. The CDR3 coding sequence is TGTGCCAGCAGTGTTGGGACTAGCGGGGGCAATGAGCAGTACTTC.

This chain links TRBV20-1 with TRBJ2-2; weak D call: TRBD1 (6 bases). Germline loops: CDR1 DFQATT, CDR2 SNEGSKA (reference sequence). V was trimmed by 1 base and J by 5 bases, leaving 17 bases between them. CDR3 length: 16 residues. The CDR3 loop reads CSARGGTGQSTGELFF. The CDR3 DNA reads as TGCAGTGCTAGAGGGGGAACCGGACAGAGTACCGGGGAGCTGTTTTTT.

This clonotype was detected a few times. The chain links TRBV3-1 to TRBJ2-1; 9 bases agree with TRBD2. The CDR3 has 16 residues. The V gene's germline CDR1 is LGHDT and CDR2 YNNKEL (reference sequence). J gave up 1 base and V 4 bases, and 5 bases lay outside the gene matches. The CDR3 is CASSLSGRGSYNEQFF. CDR3 DNA: TGTGCCAGCAGCCTTAGCGGGAGAGGATCCTACAATGAGCAGTTCTTC.

This clonotype has just a few counts. V usage is TRBV11-2 and J usage is TRBJ2-7; D gene unclear. The ends were cut back, 4 bases at V and 2 bases at J, with 12 bases in the middle. Per the germline V gene, CDR1 is SGHAT and CDR2 is FQNNGV. CDR3 length: 14 residues. CDR3 DNA: TGTGCCAGCAGCTGGAACTCTTTAACCTACGAGCAGTACTTC. It translates to CASSWNSLTYEQYF.

The CDR3 region is CASSYRTIYNEQYF. DNA of the CDR3: TGTGCCAGCAGTTATAGGACAATCTACAATGAGCAGTACTTC. This chain connects TRBV7-9 to TRBJ2-7; TRBD1 is a possible D gene (5 bases). Germline assignment: CDR1 SEHNR and CDR2 FQNEAQ (reference sequence). V lost 6 bases and J lost 7, with 19 bases in between. The CDR3 consists of 14 residues.

The sample holds a few counts of this clonotype. V usage is TRBV29-1 and J usage is TRBJ1-2; 8 positions match TRBD1. The CDR3 is made up of 12 amino acids. Trimming cost V 7 bases and J 4 bases; bases outside gene matches: 5. Germline loops: CDR1 SQVTM, CDR2 ANQGSEA. The CDR3: CSADRGSYGYTF. In nucleotides, the CDR3 is TGCAGCGCCGACAGGGGATCCTATGGCTACACCTTC. The variable domain in full, completed from reference TRBV29-1 and TRBJ1-2, reads SAVISQKPSRDICQRGTSLTIQCQVDSQVTMMFWYRQQPGQSLTLIATANQGSEATYESGFVIDKFPISRPNLTFSTLTVSNMSPEDSSIYLCSADRGSYGYTFGSGTRLTVV.

The V gene is TRBV4-1, the J gene TRBJ1-2, with TRBD1 as a possible D gene (6 bases). The CDR3 consists of 14 residues. The germline V gene encodes CDR1 MGHRA and CDR2 YSYEKL. The V end lost 3 bases, the J end lost 6 bases, and 14 bases lay between the germline ends. The CDR3 reads CASSHPGELNGYTF. For the CDR3, the DNA is TGCGCCAGCAGCCACCCAGGGGAACTAAATGGCTACACCTTC.

This clonotype turned up a few times. The chain employs TRBV10-2 and TRBJ2-7; 13 nucleotides agree with TRBD2. Trimming removed 5 bases from V and 1 base from J; junction bases left unmatched: 5. Germline CDR1 is WSHSY and CDR2 is SAAADI. The CDR3 loop spans 16 amino acids. CDR3: CASSLGLAGDSYEQYF. In nucleotides, the CDR3 is TGCGCCAGCAGTCTAGGACTAGCGGGGGATTCCTACGAGCAGTACTTC.

The sample holds a few counts of this clonotype. The chain uses TRBV10-3 and TRBJ2-7; D gene unclear. V lost 1 base to trimming and J lost 3 bases, with 10 bases between them. The CDR3 consists of 14 residues. Germline V gene sequence: CDR1 ENHRY, CDR2 SYGVKD. CDR3 sequence: CAISELQLLYEQYF. The CDR3 bases are TGTGCCATCAGTGAGTTACAGCTGCTCTACGAGCAGTACTTC.

The chain has TRBV15 and TRBJ2-7; D is possibly TRBD2 (5 bases). V was cut by 5 bases and J by 4 bases, with 18 bases left in between. The CDR3 length is 15 residues. Germline CDR1 LNHNV, CDR2 YYDKDF (reference sequence). The CDR3 is CATSPPPGITYEQYF. CDR3 in DNA: TGTGCCACCAGCCCCCCCCCGGGGATTACATACGAGCAGTACTTC.

The chain combines TRBV6-5 with TRBJ2-6, with a possible D match to TRBD1 (5 bases). V dropped 4 bases and J dropped 0 bases, with 25 bases sitting between them. CDR1 is MNHEY, CDR2 SVGAGI, per germline. The CDR3 consists of 21 residues. The CDR3 protein is CASSSWVNSGQRNSGANVLTF. The CDR3 nucleotides are TGTGCCAGCAGTTCTTGGGTTAATTCCGGACAACGAAACTCTGGGGCCAACGTCCTGACTTTC.

The V gene is TRBV3-1, the J gene TRBJ2-4, with 9 positions matching TRBD2. Germline V lookup: CDR1 LGHDT, CDR2 YNNKEL (reference sequence). The CDR3 runs to 15 residues. V was pared by 1 base and J by 4 bases, with 2 bases of the junction left unmatched. The CDR3 bases are TGTGCCAGCAGCCAAGGCGGGGGGGTGAAAAACATTCAGTACTTC. It specifies CASSQGGGVKNIQYF. The full variable domain, completed using reference TRBV3-1 and TRBJ2-4, is DTAVSQTPKYLVTQMGNDKSIKCEQNLGHDTMYWYKQDSKKFLKIMFSYNNKELIINETVPNRFSPKSPDKAHLNLHINSLELGDSAVYFCASSQGGGVKNIQYFGAGTRLSVL.

J is TRBJ2-1 and V is TRBV28; D unresolved. The CDR3 has 16 residues. V lost 2 bases to trimming and J lost 1 base, with 12 bases between them. From germline, CDR1 is MDHEN and CDR2 SYDVKM. CDR3 residues: CASSLSSGNSYNEQFF. The CDR3 bases are TGTGCCAGCAGTTTAAGTTCTGGCAATTCCTACAATGAGCAGTTCTTC.

The table lists this clonotype with a count of one. V and J are TRBV11-3 and TRBJ2-3, with unresolved D. Germline-derived CDR1 and CDR2 are SGHNT and YENEEA. Trimming stripped 8 bases from V and 1 base from J, with 16 bases between. The CDR3 covers 15 residues. CDR3 in DNA: TGTGCCAGCTCTAAAGAGGCGCGAGGCACAGATACGCAGTATTTT. This encodes CASSKEARGTDTQYF.

There are a few counts of this clonotype. This chain links TRBV12-3 or TRBV12-4 with TRBJ2-1; the D gene could be TRBD1 or TRBD2 (5 bases each). The CDR3 loop spans 14 amino acids. Trimming removed 9 bases at V and 6 bases at J, with 18 bases between. CDR3 sequence reads: CARPLGPQSNEQFF. In DNA form, the CDR3 reads TGTGCCAGGCCCCTGGGACCCCAGAGCAATGAGCAGTTCTTC.